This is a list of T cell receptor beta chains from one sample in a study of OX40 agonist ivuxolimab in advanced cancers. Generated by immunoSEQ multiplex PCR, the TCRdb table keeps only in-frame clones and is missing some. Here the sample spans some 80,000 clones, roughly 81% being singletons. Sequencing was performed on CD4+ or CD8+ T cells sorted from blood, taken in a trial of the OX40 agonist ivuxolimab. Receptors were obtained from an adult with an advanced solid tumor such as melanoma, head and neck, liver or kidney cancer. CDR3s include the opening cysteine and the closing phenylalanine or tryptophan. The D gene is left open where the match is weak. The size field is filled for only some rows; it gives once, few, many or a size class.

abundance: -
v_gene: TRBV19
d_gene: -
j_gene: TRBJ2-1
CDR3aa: CASNLGQNNEQFF
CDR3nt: TGTGCCAGTAACCTGGGACAAAACAATGAGCAGTTCTTC

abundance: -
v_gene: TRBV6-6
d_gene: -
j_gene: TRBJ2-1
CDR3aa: CASSNGLRSSYNEQFF
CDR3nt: TGTGCCAGCAGTAATGGCCTCAGGTCGTCCTACAATGAGCAGTTCTTC

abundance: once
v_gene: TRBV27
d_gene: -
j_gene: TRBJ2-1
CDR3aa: CASSPYPTTIGAYNEQFF
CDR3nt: TGTGCCAGCAGTCCGTATCCGACGACGATCGGGGCCTACAATGAGCAGTTCTTC

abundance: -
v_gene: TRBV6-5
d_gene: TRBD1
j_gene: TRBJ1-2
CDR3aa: CASSYGQGAIYGYTF
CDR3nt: TGTGCCAGCAGTTACGGGCAGGGGGCGATCTATGGCTACACCTTC

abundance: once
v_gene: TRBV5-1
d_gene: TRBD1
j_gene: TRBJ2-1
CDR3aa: CASMGQGLDEQFF
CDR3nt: TGCGCCAGCATGGGACAGGGGCTTGATGAGCAGTTCTTC

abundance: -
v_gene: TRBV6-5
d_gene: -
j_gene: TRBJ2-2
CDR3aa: CASSYLGTGNTGELFF
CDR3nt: TGTGCCAGCAGTTACCTCGGGACGGGTAACACCGGGGAGCTGTTTTTT

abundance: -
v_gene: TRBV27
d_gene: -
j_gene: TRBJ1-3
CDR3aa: CASSPSLSGNTIYF
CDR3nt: TGTGCCAGCAGTCCAAGTCTTTCTGGAAACACCATATATTTT

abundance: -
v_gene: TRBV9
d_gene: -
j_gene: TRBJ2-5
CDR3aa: CASSVQETQYF
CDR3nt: TGTGCCAGCAGCGTTCAAGAGACCCAGTACTTC

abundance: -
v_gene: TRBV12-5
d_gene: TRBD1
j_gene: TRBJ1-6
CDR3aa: CASGSSHRDRRSPLHF
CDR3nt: TGTGCTAGTGGTTCCTCCCACCGGGACAGAAGATCACCCCTCCACTTT

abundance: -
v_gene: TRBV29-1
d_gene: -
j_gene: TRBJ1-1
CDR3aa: CSVEEGGYTEAFF
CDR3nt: TGCAGCGTTGAAGAGGGGGGCTACACTGAAGCTTTCTTT

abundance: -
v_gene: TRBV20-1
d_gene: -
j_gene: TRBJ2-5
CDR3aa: CSATTGETQYF
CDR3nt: TGCAGTGCTACCACCGGAGAGACCCAGTACTTC

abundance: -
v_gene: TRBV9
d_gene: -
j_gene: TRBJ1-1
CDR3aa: CASSAGPRGAEAFF
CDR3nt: TGTGCCAGCAGCGCTGGACCCAGGGGCGCTGAAGCTTTCTTT

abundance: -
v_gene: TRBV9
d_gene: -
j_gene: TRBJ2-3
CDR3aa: CASSADGWSDTQYF
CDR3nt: TGTGCCAGCAGCGCGGACGGTTGGTCGGACACGCAGTATTTT

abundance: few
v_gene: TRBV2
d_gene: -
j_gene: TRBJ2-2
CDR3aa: CASSEEGSNTGELFF
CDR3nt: TGTGCCAGCAGTGAGGAGGGGTCGAACACCGGGGAGCTGTTTTTT

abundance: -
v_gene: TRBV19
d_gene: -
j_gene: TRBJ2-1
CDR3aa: CASSRSYNEQFF
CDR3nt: TGTGCCAGTAGTCGAAGCTACAATGAGCAGTTCTTC

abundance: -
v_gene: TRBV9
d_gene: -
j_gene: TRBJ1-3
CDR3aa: CASSVLKAPGSGNTIYF
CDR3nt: TGTGCCAGCAGCGTCCTTAAAGCCCCAGGGTCAGGAAACACCATATATTTT

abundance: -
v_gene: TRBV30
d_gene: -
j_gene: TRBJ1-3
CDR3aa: CAWSLLDTSGNTIYF
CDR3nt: TGTGCCTGGAGTCTATTGGACACCTCTGGAAACACCATATATTTT

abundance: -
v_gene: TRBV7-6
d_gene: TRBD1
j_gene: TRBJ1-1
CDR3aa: CASSPGQAIFSTEAFF
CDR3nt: TGTGCCAGCAGCCCGGGACAGGCGATCTTCTCCACTGAAGCTTTCTTT

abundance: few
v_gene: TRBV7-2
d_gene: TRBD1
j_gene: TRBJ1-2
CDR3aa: CASSPTGGPYGYTF
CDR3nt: TGTGCCAGCAGCCCTACAGGGGGTCCCTATGGCTACACCTTC

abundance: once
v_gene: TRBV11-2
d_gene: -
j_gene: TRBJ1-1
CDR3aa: CASSLDLSRPNTEAFF
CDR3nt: TGTGCCAGCAGCTTAGATCTATCACGGCCGAACACTGAAGCTTTCTTT

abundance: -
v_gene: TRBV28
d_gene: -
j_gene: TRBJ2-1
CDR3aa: CASSFLNWRKDNEQFF
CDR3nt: TGTGCCAGCAGTTTCCTTAACTGGAGGAAAGACAATGAGCAGTTCTTC

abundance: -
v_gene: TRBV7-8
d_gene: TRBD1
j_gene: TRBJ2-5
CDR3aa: CASRRTRTGLLQETQYF
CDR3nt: TGTGCCAGCAGACGGACCCGGACAGGACTCCTCCAAGAGACCCAGTACTTC

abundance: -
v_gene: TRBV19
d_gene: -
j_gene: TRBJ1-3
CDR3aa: CASSFQDDSGNTIYF
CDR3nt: TGTGCCAGTAGTTTTCAGGACGACTCTGGAAACACCATATATTTT

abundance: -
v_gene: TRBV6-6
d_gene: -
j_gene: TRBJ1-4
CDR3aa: CASSYSDTTNEKLFF
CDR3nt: TGTGCCAGCAGTTACTCAGACACAACTAATGAAAAACTGTTTTTT

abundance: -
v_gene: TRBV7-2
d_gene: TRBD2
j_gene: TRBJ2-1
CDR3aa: CASSLSHGTSGRGEQFF
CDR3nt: TGTGCCAGCAGCTTATCCCATGGGACTAGCGGGAGAGGTGAGCAGTTCTTC

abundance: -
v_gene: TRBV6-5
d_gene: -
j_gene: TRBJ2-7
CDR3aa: CASSHRYEQYF
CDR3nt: TGTGCCAGCAGTCACCGTTACGAGCAGTACTTC

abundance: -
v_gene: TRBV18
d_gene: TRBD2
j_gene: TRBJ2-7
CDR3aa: CASSPPGGREQYF
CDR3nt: TGTGCCAGCTCACCACCGGGAGGGAGGGAGCAGTACTTC

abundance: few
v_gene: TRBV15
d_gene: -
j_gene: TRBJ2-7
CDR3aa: CATSRLPGTLAYEQYF
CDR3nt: TGTGCCACCAGCAGACTCCCCGGGACGTTAGCCTACGAGCAGTACTTC

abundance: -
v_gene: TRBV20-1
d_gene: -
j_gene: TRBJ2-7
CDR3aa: CSARDSYEQYF
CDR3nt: TGCAGTGCTCGCGACAGCTACGAGCAGTACTTC

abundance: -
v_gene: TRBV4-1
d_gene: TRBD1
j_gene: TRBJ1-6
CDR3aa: CASSRQVQDRGQVSRYSPLHF
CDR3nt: TGCGCCAGCAGCCGACAAGTTCAGGACAGGGGGCAAGTCTCACGGTATTCACCCCTCCACTTT

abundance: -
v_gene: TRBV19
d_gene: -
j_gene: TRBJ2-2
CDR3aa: CASSIVNTGELFF
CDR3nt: TGTGCCAGTAGTATAGTAAACACCGGGGAGCTGTTTTTT

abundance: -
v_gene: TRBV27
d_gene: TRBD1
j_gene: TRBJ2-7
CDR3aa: CASSPSPWAGQGNEQYF
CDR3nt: TGTGCCAGCAGTCCATCCCCGTGGGCGGGACAGGGGAACGAGCAGTACTTC

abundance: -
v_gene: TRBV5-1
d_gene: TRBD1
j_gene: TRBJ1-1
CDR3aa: CASSATQGANTEAFF
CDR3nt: TGCGCCAGCAGCGCGACCCAGGGGGCCAACACTGAAGCTTTCTTT

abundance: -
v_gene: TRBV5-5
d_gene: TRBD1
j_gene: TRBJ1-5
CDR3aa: CASSRGTGGQSNQPQHF
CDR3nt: TGTGCCAGCAGCCGGGGGACAGGGGGCCAAAGCAATCAGCCCCAGCATTTT

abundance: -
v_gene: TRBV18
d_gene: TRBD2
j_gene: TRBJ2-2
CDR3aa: CASSQPLGLAGADTGELFF
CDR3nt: TGTGCCAGCTCGCAACCACTGGGACTAGCGGGAGCGGACACCGGGGAGCTGTTTTTT

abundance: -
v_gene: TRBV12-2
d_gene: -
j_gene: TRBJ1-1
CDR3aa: CASRLGTGRENTEAFF
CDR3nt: TGTGCAAGTCGCCTCGGGACAGGAAGGGAGAACACTGAAGCTTTCTTT